The clone carrying this T cell receptor beta chain was found once. Its matching antigen is unknown. Being one base from a much bigger clone, this may be a read error. The data were taken from a study of shared clonotypes between healthy human individuals. Findings and caveats of the study: Generally, estimated richness proved larger in naive subsets than it did in memory subsets. Non-shared clonotypes had lower generation probabilities than those shared by all four donors.

The germline gives CDR1 MNHNS, CDR2 SASEGT. This CDR3 comprises 13 residues. V shed 6 bases and J 5 bases; nucleotides not matched to a gene: 2. From CD4+ cells came CD45RA+ naive and CD45RA-negative memory subsets. Using immunoSEQ multiplex PCR, the repertoire was profiled, and TCRdb retains in-frame clones only, with some absent. The data show about 1 million clones, roughly 80% seen once. The TCR sequence derives from a man aged 18 to 30 in good health. Sequencing input: memory CD4+ T cells sorted from blood. Subset noted: CD45RA-negative fraction. This chain links TRBV6-1 with TRBJ1-5; TRBD1 matches at 9 bases. The CDR3, as DNA: TGTGCCAGCAGAGGACAGGGGCATCAGCCCCAGCATTTT. It yields the protein CASRGQGHQPQHF.